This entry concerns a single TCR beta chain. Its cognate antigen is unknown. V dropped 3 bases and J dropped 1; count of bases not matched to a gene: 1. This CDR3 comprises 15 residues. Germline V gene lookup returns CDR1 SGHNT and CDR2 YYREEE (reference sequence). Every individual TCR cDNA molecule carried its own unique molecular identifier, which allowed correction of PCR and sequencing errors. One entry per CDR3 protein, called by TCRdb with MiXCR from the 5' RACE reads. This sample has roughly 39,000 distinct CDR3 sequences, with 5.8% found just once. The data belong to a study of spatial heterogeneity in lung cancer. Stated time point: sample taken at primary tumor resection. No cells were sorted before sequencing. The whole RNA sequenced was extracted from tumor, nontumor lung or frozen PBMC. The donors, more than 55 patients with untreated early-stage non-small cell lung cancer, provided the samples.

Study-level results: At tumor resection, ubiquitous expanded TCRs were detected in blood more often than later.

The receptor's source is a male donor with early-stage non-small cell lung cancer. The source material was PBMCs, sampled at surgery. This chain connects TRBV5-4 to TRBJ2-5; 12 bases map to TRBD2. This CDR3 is CASSWTSGAQETQYF. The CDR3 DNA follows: TGTGCCAGCAGCTGGACTAGCGGGGCCCAAGAGACCCAGTACTTC.